This TCR beta chain is drawn from a study of T cells in Graves' hyperthyroidism and ophthalmopathy. TCR beta CDR3 region amplification was performed from RNA transcripts. The HTBI primer set drove a first-round RT-PCR of the TCR CDR3. MiXCR was run by TCRdb on the multiplex PCR reads, yielding one entry per CDR3 protein. The sample includes roughly 100,000 distinct CDR3 sequences, 40% of them seen just once. This clonotype occurred many times. Its antigen is undetermined. General study findings and limits: Ophthalmopathy onset followed model prediction by a median approximately seven months.

On the basis of clinical symptoms, serum thyroxine and TRAb, thyroid ultrasound and orbital computed tomography, diagnoses were made. Germline V gives CDR1 LNHDA, CDR2 SQIVND (reference sequence). The CDR3 is 15 amino acids. Trimming cost V 5 bases and J 6 bases, with 19 bases left between them. This receptor was obtained from a woman aged 25 to 39 with Graves' hyperthyroidism. Input material: peripheral blood or thyroid tissue (not recorded which). The gene calls are TRBV19 and TRBJ1-2, with no clear D. The CDR3 DNA sequence: TGTGCCAGTAGTCCCCAATTATCAGGACCTCATGGCTACACCTTC. Protein: CASSPQLSGPHGYTF.